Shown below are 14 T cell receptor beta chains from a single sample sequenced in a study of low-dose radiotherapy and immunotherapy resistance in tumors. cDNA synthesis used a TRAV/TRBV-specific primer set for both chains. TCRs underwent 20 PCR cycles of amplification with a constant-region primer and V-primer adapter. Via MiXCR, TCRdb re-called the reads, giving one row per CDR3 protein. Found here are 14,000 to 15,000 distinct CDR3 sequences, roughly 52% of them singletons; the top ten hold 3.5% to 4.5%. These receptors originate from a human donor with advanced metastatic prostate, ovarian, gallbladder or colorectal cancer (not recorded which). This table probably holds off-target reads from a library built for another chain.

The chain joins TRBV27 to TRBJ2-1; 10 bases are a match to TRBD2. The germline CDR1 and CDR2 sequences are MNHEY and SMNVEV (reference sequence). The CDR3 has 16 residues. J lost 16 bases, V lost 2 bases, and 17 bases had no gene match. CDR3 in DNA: TGTGCCAGCAGTTTAACGCCCGCATCCCCACTACTAGCGGGATTCTTC. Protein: CASSLTPASPLLAGFF.

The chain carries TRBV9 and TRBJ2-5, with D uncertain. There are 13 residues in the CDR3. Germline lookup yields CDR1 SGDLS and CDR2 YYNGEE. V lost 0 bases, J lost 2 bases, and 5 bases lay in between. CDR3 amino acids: CASSVGGQETQYF. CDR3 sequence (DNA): TGTGCCAGCAGCGTAGGCGGTCAAGAGACCCAGTACTTC.

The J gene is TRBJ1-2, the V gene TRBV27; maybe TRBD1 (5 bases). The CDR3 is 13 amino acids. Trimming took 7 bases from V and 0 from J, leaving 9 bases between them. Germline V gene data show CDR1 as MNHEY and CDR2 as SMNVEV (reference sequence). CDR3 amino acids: CASMTATNYGYTF. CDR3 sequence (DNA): TGTGCCAGCATGACAGCAACTAACTATGGCTACACCTTC.

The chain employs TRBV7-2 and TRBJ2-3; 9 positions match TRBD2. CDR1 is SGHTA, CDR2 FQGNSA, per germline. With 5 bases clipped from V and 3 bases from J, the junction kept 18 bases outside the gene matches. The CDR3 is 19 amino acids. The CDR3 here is CASSTPQLVSGRSTDTQYF. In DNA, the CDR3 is TGTGCCAGCAGCACGCCTCAACTCGTAAGCGGGAGGTCGACAGATACGCAGTATTTT. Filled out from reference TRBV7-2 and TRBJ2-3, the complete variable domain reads GAGVSQSPSNKVTEKGKDVELRCDPISGHTALYWYRQSLGQGLEFLIYFQGNSAPDKSGLPSDRFSAERTGGSVSTLTIQRTQQEDSAVYLCASSTPQLVSGRSTDTQYFGPGTRLTVL.

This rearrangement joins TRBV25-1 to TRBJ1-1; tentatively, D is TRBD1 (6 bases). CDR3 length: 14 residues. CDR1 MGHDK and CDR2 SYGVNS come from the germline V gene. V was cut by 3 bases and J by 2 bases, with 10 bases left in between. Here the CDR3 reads CASSDYRANTEAFF. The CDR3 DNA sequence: TGTGCCAGCAGTGACTACAGGGCTAACACTGAAGCTTTCTTT.

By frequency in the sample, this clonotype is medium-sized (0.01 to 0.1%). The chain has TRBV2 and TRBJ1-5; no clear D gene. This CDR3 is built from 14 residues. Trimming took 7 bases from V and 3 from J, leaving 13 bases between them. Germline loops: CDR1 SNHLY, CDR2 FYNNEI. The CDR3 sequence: CASNERQNNQPQHF. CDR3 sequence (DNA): TGTGCCAGCAACGAACGGCAGAACAATCAGCCCCAGCATTTT.

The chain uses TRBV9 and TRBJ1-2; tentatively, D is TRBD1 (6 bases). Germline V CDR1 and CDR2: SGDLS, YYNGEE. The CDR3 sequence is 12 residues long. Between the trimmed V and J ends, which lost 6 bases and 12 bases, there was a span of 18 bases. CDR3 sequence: CASNREGGRHTF. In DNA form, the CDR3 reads TGTGCCAGCAACCGAGAGGGGGGACGTCACACCTTC.

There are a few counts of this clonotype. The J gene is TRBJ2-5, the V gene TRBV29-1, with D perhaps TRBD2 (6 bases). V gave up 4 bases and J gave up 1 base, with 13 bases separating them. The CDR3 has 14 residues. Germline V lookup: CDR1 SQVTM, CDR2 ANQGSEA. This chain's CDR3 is CSVGEAGIQETQYF. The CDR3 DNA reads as TGCAGCGTTGGTGAGGCGGGAATCCAAGAGACCCAGTACTTC. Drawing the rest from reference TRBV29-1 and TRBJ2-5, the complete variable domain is SAVISQKPSRDICQRGTSLTIQCQVDSQVTMMFWYRQQPGQSLTLIATANQGSEATYESGFVIDKFPISRPNLTFSTLTVSNMSPEDSSIYLCSVGEAGIQETQYFGPGTRLLVL.

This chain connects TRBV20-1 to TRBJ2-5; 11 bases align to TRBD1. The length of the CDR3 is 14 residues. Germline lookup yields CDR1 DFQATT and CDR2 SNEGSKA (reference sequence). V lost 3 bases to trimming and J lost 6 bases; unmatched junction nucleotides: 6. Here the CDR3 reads CSASQDRGHKTQYF. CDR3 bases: TGCAGTGCTAGCCAGGACAGGGGGCACAAGACCCAGTACTTC.

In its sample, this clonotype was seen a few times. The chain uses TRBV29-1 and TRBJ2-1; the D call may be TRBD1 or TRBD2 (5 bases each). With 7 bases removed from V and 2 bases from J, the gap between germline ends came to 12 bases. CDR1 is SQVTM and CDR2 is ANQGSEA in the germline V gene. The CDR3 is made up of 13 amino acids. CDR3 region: CSGALGAYNEQFF. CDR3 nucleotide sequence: TGCAGCGGTGCGTTGGGGGCCTACAATGAGCAGTTCTTC.

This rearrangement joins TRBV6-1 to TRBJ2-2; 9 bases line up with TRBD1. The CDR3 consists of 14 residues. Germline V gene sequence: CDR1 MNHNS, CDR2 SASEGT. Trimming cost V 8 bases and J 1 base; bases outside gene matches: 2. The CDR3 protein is CASRQGVNTGELFF. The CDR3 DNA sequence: TGTGCCAGCCGACAGGGGGTGAACACCGGGGAGCTGTTTTTT.

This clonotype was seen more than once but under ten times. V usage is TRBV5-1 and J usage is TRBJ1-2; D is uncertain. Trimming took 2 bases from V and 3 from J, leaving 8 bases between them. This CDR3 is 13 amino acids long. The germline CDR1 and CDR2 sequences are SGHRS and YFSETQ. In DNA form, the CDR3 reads TGCGCCAGCAGCTTTGGTACCGACTATGGCTACACCTTC. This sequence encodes CASSFGTDYGYTF.

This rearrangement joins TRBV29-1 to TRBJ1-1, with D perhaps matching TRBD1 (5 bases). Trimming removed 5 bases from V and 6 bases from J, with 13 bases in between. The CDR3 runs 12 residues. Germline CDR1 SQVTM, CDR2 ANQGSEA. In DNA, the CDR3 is TGCAGCGTTTGGGGCAGCCGCCCTGAAGCTTTCTTT. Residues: CSVWGSRPEAFF.

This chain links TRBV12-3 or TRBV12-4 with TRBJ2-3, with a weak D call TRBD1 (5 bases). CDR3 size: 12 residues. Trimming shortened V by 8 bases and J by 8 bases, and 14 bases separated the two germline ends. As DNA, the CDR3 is TGTGCCAGCGGGGCCAGGGTCGGTACGCAGTATTTT. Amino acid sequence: CASGARVGTQYF.